This T cell receptor (beta chain) is drawn from a study of T cells in Graves' hyperthyroidism and ophthalmopathy. Study-wide context: Blood from the periphery was taken at initial diagnosis, before any treatment.

A patient was excluded if there was uncontrolled infection, other autoimmune disease, pregnancy or lactation. Germline trimming cut 2 bases from V and 3 bases from J; bases unmatched to any gene: 14. The CDR3 has 19 amino acids. Per germline, CDR1 MNHEY and CDR2 SMNVEV (reference sequence). TCR beta CDR3 sequences were amplified from RNA transcripts. RT-PCR in the first round (using the HTBI primer set) targeted the TCR CDR3. From the multiplex PCR reads, TCRdb called clonotypes with MiXCR, one entry per CDR3 protein. The sample consists of roughly 260,000 distinct CDR3 sequences, roughly 14% of them appearing once.

The rearrangement links TRBV27 to TRBJ2-3, with 10 bases aligning to TRBD2. The material sequenced was blood. The receptor's source is a woman aged 40 to 50 with Graves' hyperthyroidism that later progressed to Graves' ophthalmopathy. The CDR3, as DNA: TGTGCCAGCAGTTTACAAAGTTTGGGAGCGGGAGGGCCGACAGATACGCAGTATTTT. It codes for CASSLQSLGAGGPTDTQYF.